Listed below are T cell receptor beta chains from one sample, sequenced in a study of T cells after yellow fever vaccination. TCRdb re-called the 5' RACE reads with MiXCR, one entry per CDR3 protein. The sample lists about 210,000 distinct CDR3 sequences; 3% to 3.5% were seen once. The source was CD4+ T cells sorted from PBMCs, collected 10 days after the yellow fever booster vaccination. These receptors were taken from a man between 18 and 29 years old who received the YFV17D yellow fever vaccine. Each CDR3 is given with its conserved first and last residue. The order of the fields is CDR3 protein, CDR3 DNA, clone size, J gene, D gene, V gene. D genes are given only for firm matches. Rows may omit the clone size; those that give it use once, few, many or a size class.

CASSMGTSPYNEQFF	TGTGCCAGCAGCATGGGGACTAGCCCCTACAATGAGCAGTTCTTC	many	TRBJ2-1	TRBD2	TRBV7-9
CASSPSSSSYNEQFF	TGTGCCAGCTCACCAAGCTCTAGCTCCTACAATGAGCAGTTCTTC	many	TRBJ2-1	NA	TRBV18
CASSAPSDSGNTIYF	TGTGCCAGCAGTGCCCCGTCTGACTCTGGAAACACCATATATTTT	many	TRBJ1-3	NA	TRBV2
CASSLAQGGGSYEQYF	TGTGCCAGCAGTTTAGCCCAGGGCGGGGGATCCTACGAGCAGTACTTC	many	TRBJ2-7	TRBD2	TRBV12-3/TRBV12-4
CARNSGPKTDIQYF	TGTGCCAGGAATTCGGGACCGAAGACAGACATTCAGTACTTC	few	TRBJ2-4	NA	TRBV21-1
CASSQDRKETQYF	TGCGCCAGCAGCCAAGACAGGAAAGAGACCCAGTACTTC	many	TRBJ2-5	NA	TRBV4-3
CASSNRDTLGRKTQYF	TGTGCCAGCAGTAATCGGGACACCCTTGGTAGAAAGACCCAGTACTTC	few	TRBJ2-5	NA	TRBV6-5
CASSVDPYSPYSGANVLTF	TGTGCCAGCAGCGTAGATCCCTATTCACCCTACTCTGGGGCCAACGTCCTGACTTTC	NA	TRBJ2-6	NA	TRBV9
CATSRDGQQETQYF	TGTGCCACCAGCAGAGATGGACAGCAAGAGACCCAGTACTTC	few	TRBJ2-5	NA	TRBV15
CASSQDRLAGGRELFF	TGCGCCAGCAGCCAAGATCGACTAGCGGGGGGTCGGGAGCTGTTTTTT	many	TRBJ2-2	TRBD2	TRBV4-3
CATSRDRGFQETQYF	TGTGCCACCAGCAGAGATCGGGGATTCCAAGAGACCCAGTACTTC	NA	TRBJ2-5	NA	TRBV15
CASSPVWATNEKLFF	TGTGCCAGCAGCCCCGTTTGGGCAACTAATGAAAAACTGTTTTTT	many	TRBJ1-4	NA	TRBV27
CSARENGPGNTIYF	TGCAGTGCTAGAGAGAACGGACCTGGAAACACCATATATTTT	few	TRBJ1-3	NA	TRBV20-1
CASSSRRDGKRWSEAFF	TGTGCCAGCAGCTCGCGCAGGGACGGTAAGCGTTGGAGTGAAGCTTTCTTT	many	TRBJ1-1	NA	TRBV7-8
CASSGQGRYTEAFF	TGTGCCAGTAGTGGGCAGGGCCGTTACACTGAAGCTTTCTTT	few	TRBJ1-1	NA	TRBV19
CASSLWEGGDSGANVLTF	TGTGCCAGCAGCCTCTGGGAGGGGGGGGACTCCGGGGCCAACGTCCTGACTTTC	NA	TRBJ2-6	NA	TRBV6-5
CASSFDRLNQPQHF	TGTGCCAGCAGTTTTGACAGGCTCAATCAGCCCCAGCATTTT	NA	TRBJ1-5	NA	TRBV6-5
CASSLTRSTGELFF	TGTGCCAGCAGTTTAACTAGAAGCACCGGGGAGCTGTTTTTT	NA	TRBJ2-2	NA	TRBV12-3/TRBV12-4
CSARGVGGYTF	TGCAGTGCTAGAGGAGTAGGTGGCTACACCTTC	NA	TRBJ1-2	NA	TRBV20-1
CASSPRLQETQYF	TGTGCCAGCAGCCCCCGGCTCCAAGAGACCCAGTACTTC	many	TRBJ2-5	NA	TRBV11-2
CASTPGHSYNEQFF	TGTGCCAGTACCCCGGGACACTCCTACAATGAGCAGTTCTTC	many	TRBJ2-1	NA	TRBV28
CASSLWSGTGNTVYF	TGTGCCAGCAGCTTATGGTCAGGGACTGGAAACACCGTATATTTT	NA	TRBJ1-3	NA	TRBV7-9
CAIRGREAQETQYF	TGTGCCATCAGGGGCCGGGAGGCGCAAGAGACCCAGTACTTC	many	TRBJ2-5	TRBD2	TRBV10-3
CSASRRNMNTEAFF	TGCAGTGCTAGCAGACGGAATATGAACACTGAAGCTTTCTTT	many	TRBJ1-1	NA	TRBV20-1
CASRPRGPNTGELFF	TGTGCCAGCAGACCGAGGGGGCCGAACACCGGGGAGCTGTTTTTT	many	TRBJ2-2	TRBD1	TRBV5-5
CASSQTDRGGDTQYF	TGCGCCAGCAGCCAAACGGACAGGGGAGGAGATACGCAGTATTTT	many	TRBJ2-3	TRBD1	TRBV4-3
CAISGDRGNTEAFF	TGTGCCATCAGTGGTGACAGGGGGAACACTGAAGCTTTCTTT	few	TRBJ1-1	TRBD1	TRBV10-3
CSAMGGPGQPQHF	TGCAGTGCTATGGGGGGTCCGGGTCAGCCCCAGCATTTT	few	TRBJ1-5	NA	TRBV20-1
CASSFGQGSTDTQYF	TGTGCCAGTAGTTTCGGACAGGGGTCCACAGATACGCAGTATTTT	NA	TRBJ2-3	TRBD1	TRBV19
CASSQVQGEEKLFF	TGCGCCAGCAGCCAAGTTCAAGGGGAGGAAAAACTGTTTTTT	NA	TRBJ1-4	NA	TRBV4-1
CASSSGWRGGKDTQYF	TGTGCCAGCAGCTCGGGTTGGCGGGGGGGTAAAGATACGCAGTATTTT	few	TRBJ2-3	TRBD2	TRBV12-3/TRBV12-4
CASSQEIWRYNEQFF	TGTGCCAGCAGCCAAGAGATATGGCGTTACAATGAGCAGTTCTTC	few	TRBJ2-1	NA	TRBV4-2
CASSPRVDLNSPLHF	TGTGCCAGCAGCCCACGGGTAGATCTTAATTCACCCCTCCACTTT	few	TRBJ1-6	NA	TRBV11-2
CSARLFGPSTYEQYF	TGCAGTGCTAGGCTTTTCGGACCCTCGACCTACGAGCAGTACTTC	NA	TRBJ2-7	NA	TRBV20-1
CASSLDRQGWQPQHF	TGTGCCAGCAGCTTAGATCGGCAGGGATGGCAGCCCCAGCATTTT	few	TRBJ1-5	NA	TRBV7-2
CASLSRDRDTEAFF	TGTGCCAGCCTATCGCGGGACAGAGATACTGAAGCTTTCTTT	few	TRBJ1-1	TRBD1	TRBV12-3/TRBV12-4
CSVGSVSNQPQHF	TGCAGCGTTGGAAGTGTTAGCAATCAGCCCCAGCATTTT	few	TRBJ1-5	NA	TRBV29-1
CASSLAVNTEAFF	TGTGCCAGCAGCTTAGCTGTGAACACTGAAGCTTTCTTT	many	TRBJ1-1	NA	TRBV5-1
CSAAEDLSTDTQYF	TGCAGTGCTGCGGAAGACCTAAGCACAGATACGCAGTATTTT	NA	TRBJ2-3	NA	TRBV20-1
CASSLAGQGNQPQHF	TGTGCCAGCAGCTTAGCGGGACAGGGGAATCAGCCCCAGCATTTT	many	TRBJ1-5	TRBD1	TRBV7-2
CASSRDLGHQPQHF	TGCGCCAGCAGTAGGGACCTCGGGCATCAGCCCCAGCATTTT	NA	TRBJ1-5	NA	TRBV5-1
CASSLAEADSPLHF	TGCGCCAGCAGCTTGGCCGAGGCGGATTCACCCCTCCACTTT	few	TRBJ1-6	NA	TRBV5-1
CASSLRLAYNEQFF	TGTGCCAGCAGTTTAAGGCTAGCCTACAATGAGCAGTTCTTC	few	TRBJ2-1	NA	TRBV27
CASRDRVNEQFF	TGTGCCAGCAGAGACAGGGTGAATGAGCAGTTCTTC	many	TRBJ2-1	TRBD1	TRBV6-2/TRBV6-3
CASRSPDRVDIQYF	TGTGCCAGCAGATCTCCGGACAGGGTGGACATTCAGTACTTC	few	TRBJ2-4	TRBD1	TRBV27
CASSLVGRTGELFF	TGTGCCAGCAGCTTAGTAGGGCGGACCGGGGAGCTGTTTTTT	many	TRBJ2-2	NA	TRBV7-2
CASSLTRDTQYF	TGTGCCAGCAGCTTGACTAGGGATACGCAGTATTTT	few	TRBJ2-3	NA	TRBV7-2
CASSQDPGSGNTIYF	TGTGCCAGCAGCCAAGACCCAGGCTCTGGAAACACCATATATTTT	NA	TRBJ1-3	NA	TRBV4-2
CSARDVVRLDEQFF	TGCAGTGCTAGAGACGTGGTTCGGCTCGATGAGCAGTTCTTC	few	TRBJ2-1	NA	TRBV20-1
CASRASEISYNEQFF	TGTGCCAGCAGAGCTAGCGAGATCTCCTACAATGAGCAGTTCTTC	NA	TRBJ2-1	NA	TRBV2
CASSLDPPRTNYGYTF	TGTGCCAGCAGCTTAGACCCGCCTCGGACCAACTATGGCTACACCTTC	many	TRBJ1-2	NA	TRBV7-2
CSAGTAVYEQYF	TGCAGTGCTGGAACGGCGGTATACGAGCAGTACTTC	many	TRBJ2-7	NA	TRBV20-1
CASSRGYNEQFF	TGTGCCAGCTCGCGAGGGTACAATGAGCAGTTCTTC	many	TRBJ2-1	NA	TRBV18